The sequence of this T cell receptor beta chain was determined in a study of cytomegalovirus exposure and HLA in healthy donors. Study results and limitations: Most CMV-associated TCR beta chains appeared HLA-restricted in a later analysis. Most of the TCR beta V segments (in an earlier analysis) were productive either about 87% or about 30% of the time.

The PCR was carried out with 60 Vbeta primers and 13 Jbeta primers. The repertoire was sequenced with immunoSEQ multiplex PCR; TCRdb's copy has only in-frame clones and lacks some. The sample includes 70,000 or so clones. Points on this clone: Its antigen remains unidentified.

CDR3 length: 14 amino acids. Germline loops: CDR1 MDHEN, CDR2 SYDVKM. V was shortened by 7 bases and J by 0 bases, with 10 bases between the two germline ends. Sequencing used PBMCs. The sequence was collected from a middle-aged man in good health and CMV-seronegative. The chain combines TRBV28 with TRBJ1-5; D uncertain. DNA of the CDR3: TGTGCCAGCACCGGCGGCCATAGCAATCAGCCCCAGCATTTT. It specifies CASTGGHSNQPQHF.